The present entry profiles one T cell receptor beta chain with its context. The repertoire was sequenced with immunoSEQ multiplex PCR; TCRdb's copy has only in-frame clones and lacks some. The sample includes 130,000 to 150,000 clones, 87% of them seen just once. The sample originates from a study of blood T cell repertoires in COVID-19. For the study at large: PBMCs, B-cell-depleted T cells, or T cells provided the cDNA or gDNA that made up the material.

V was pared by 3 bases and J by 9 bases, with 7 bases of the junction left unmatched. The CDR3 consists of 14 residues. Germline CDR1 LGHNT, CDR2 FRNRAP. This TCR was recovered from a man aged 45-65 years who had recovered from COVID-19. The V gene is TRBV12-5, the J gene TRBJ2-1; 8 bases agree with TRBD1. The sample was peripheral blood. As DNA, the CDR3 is TGTGCTAGTGGTTTTTCCCAGGGGGCGTCTGAGCAGTTCTTC. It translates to CASGFSQGASEQFF.